A selection of T cell receptor beta chains follows, all from one sample in a study of a mutant IDH1 vaccine in newly diagnosed glioma. The antigens for these receptors are not known. Data came from immunoSEQ multiplex PCR; TCRdb stores just in-frame clones and leaves some out. The data show more than 50,000 clones, with approximately 91% seen just once and 1.9% held by the top ten. The sample consisted of PBMCs, taken from a glioma patient whose treatment included an IDH1 peptide vaccine. These receptors came from a man aged 35 to 55 with glioma. CDR3s include the opening cysteine and the closing phenylalanine or tryptophan. Fields, in order: J gene, CDR3 length, D gene, clone size, V gene, CDR3 protein, CDR3 DNA. D genes are given only for firm matches. Rows give clone size only sometimes, using once, few, many, or a class for an expanded clone.

J: TRBJ2-7; length: 14; D: TRBD2; size: -; V: TRBV7-9; CDR3: CASSRPGLGGEQYF; DNA: TGTGCCAGCAGCCGCCCGGGACTAGGAGGCGAGCAGTACTTC
J: TRBJ1-2; length: 11; D: -; size: -; V: TRBV30; CDR3: CAWSGDYGYTF; DNA: TGTGCCTGGAGTGGGGACTATGGCTACACCTTC
J: TRBJ2-2; length: 15; D: -; size: -; V: TRBV7-2; CDR3: CASSAWGRIIGELFF; DNA: TGTGCCAGCAGCGCATGGGGGAGGATTATCGGGGAGCTGTTTTTT
J: TRBJ1-2; length: 14; D: -; size: -; V: TRBV4-2; CDR3: CASSQVGGAGLSAF; DNA: TGTGCCAGCAGCCAAGTCGGCGGCGCGGGGCTTTCGGCCTTC
J: TRBJ2-1; length: 13; D: -; size: -; V: TRBV18; CDR3: CASSPPVYNEQFF; DNA: TGTGCCAGCTCACCGCCTGTCTACAATGAGCAGTTCTTC
J: TRBJ1-1; length: 13; D: -; size: -; V: TRBV6-5; CDR3: CASRWTVNTEAFF; DNA: TGTGCCAGCAGATGGACAGTGAACACTGAAGCTTTCTTT
J: TRBJ1-2; length: 13; D: -; size: -; V: TRBV11-2; CDR3: CASSLAGNYGYTF; DNA: TGTGCCAGCAGCTTAGCGGGGAACTATGGCTACACCTTC
J: TRBJ1-2; length: 15; D: TRBD1; size: -; V: TRBV5-1; CDR3: CASSGSGQYGNGYTF; DNA: TGCGCCAGCAGCGGCTCGGGACAGTATGGCAATGGCTACACCTTC
J: TRBJ1-4; length: 13; D: -; size: -; V: TRBV6-1; CDR3: CASTGDGGEKLFF; DNA: TGTGCCAGCACCGGAGACGGAGGCGAAAAACTGTTTTTT
J: TRBJ1-4; length: 18; D: -; size: -; V: TRBV4-2; CDR3: CASSQPGAGTATNEKLFF; DNA: TGTGCCAGCAGCCAACCCGGGGCAGGGACTGCAACTAATGAAAAACTGTTTTTT
J: TRBJ2-5; length: 15; D: -; size: -; V: TRBV6-1; CDR3: CASSVTDRASGEQYF; DNA: TGTGCCAGCAGTGTGACCGACCGGGCCTCGGGGGAGCAGTACTTC
J: TRBJ1-1; length: 14; D: -; size: -; V: TRBV2; CDR3: CASSQARVGAEAFF; DNA: TGTGCCAGCAGTCAGGCCCGAGTCGGCGCTGAAGCTTTCTTT
J: TRBJ2-7; length: 15; D: TRBD1; size: -; V: TRBV18; CDR3: CASSRQPGQGEEQYF; DNA: TGTGCCAGCTCACGTCAACCGGGACAGGGTGAGGAGCAGTACTTC
J: TRBJ1-1; length: 13; D: TRBD1; size: once; V: TRBV10-2; CDR3: CASRGGQANEAFF; DNA: TGCGCCAGCAGGGGGGGACAGGCTAACGAAGCTTTCTTT
J: TRBJ1-4; length: 14; D: -; size: few; V: TRBV2; CDR3: CASSEAPWQEKLFF; DNA: TGTGCCAGCAGTGAAGCACCTTGGCAGGAAAAACTGTTTTTT